The T cell receptor (beta chain) described here comes from a study of blood T cell repertoires in COVID-19. CDR1 and CDR2 (germline): DFQATT, SNEGSKA (reference sequence). Trimming took 6 bases from V and 5 from J, leaving 2 bases between them. This CDR3 has 9 residues. The method was immunoSEQ multiplex PCR; TCRdb's version includes in-frame clones alone and lacks a portion of them. In the table there are around 400,000 clones, over 75% of which are singletons. Participants came from around 25 US areas, aged roughly 18 to 89 years. Sequencing input: PBMCs or T cells enriched from blood (not recorded which). The chain uses TRBV20-1 and TRBJ2-1; D is undetermined. This clonotype was sampled from a woman between 18 and 29 years old who had been exposed to COVID-19. The CDR3 sequence: CSANNEQFF. CDR3 DNA: TGCAGTGCCAACAATGAGCAGTTCTTC.